This record looks at one T cell receptor (beta chain) sequence and its context. Its specificity is not known. The source of the sample is a study of shared clonotypes between healthy human individuals. CDR1 and CDR2 (germline): MNHNS, SASEGT. The length of the CDR3 is 17 residues. Trimming took 4 bases from V and 7 from J; bases not matched to a gene: 12. Naive CD8 cells lacked CD45RO and underwent positive selection for CCR7, leaving out terminally differentiated effector memory CD45RA+ cells. Whole-study findings and limits: A few donors had approximately 4.6% of their naive CD4 clonotypes in common.

Each subset's genomic DNA was split evenly across several immunoSEQ plates. Sequenced by immunoSEQ multiplex PCR; TCRdb stores in-frame clones only, minus some. The data hold approximately 2,000,000 clones, with over 85% observed a single time. This receptor was taken from a young man in good health. Some clones in this sample may be carry-over from other donors' samples. The chain employs TRBV6-1 and TRBJ2-1, with TRBD2 matching 11 bases. The specimen sequenced was naive CD8+ T cells from PBMCs. CDR3 sequence: CASSGNPSGRRANEQFF. In DNA form, the CDR3 reads TGTGCCAGCAGTGGGAACCCTAGCGGGAGGAGGGCAAATGAGCAGTTCTTC.